The 3 T cell receptor beta chains below come from one sample, sequenced in a study of blood T cell repertoires in COVID-19. Some clones are missing from TCRdb's copy, which holds only in-frame ones; the method was immunoSEQ multiplex PCR. In the table there are some 190,000 clones, roughly 80% of which are singletons. Input material: peripheral blood. All receptors derive from a man aged 55 to 70 with acute or convalescent COVID-19.

CDR3 protein: CATEDTDTQYF. CDR3 bases: TGTGCCACCGAGGACACAGATACGCAGTATTTT. This chain uses TRBV3-1 (or the pseudogene TRBV3-2) with TRBJ2-3; no firm D call. The V and J ends lost 10 bases and 2 bases respectively, with 7 bases between them. The V gene's germline CDR1 is LGHDT and CDR2 YNNKEL (reference sequence). The CDR3 runs 11 residues.

The V call is TRBV7-3, the J call TRBJ2-1; a weak D match, TRBD2 (6 bases). V was shortened by 2 bases and J by 8 bases, with 13 bases between the two germline ends. Germline CDR1 reads SGHTA; CDR2 reads FQGTGA. The CDR3 runs 14 residues. CDR3 loop: CASSLRGISYEQFF. CDR3 bases: TGTGCCAGCAGCTTACGGGGGATATCGTATGAGCAGTTCTTC.

The chain recombines TRBV3-1 (or the pseudogene TRBV3-2) with TRBJ1-1, with a weak D call TRBD1 (5 bases). The V and J ends lost 4 bases and 1 base respectively, with 10 bases between them. The CDR3 is 14 amino acids. CDR1 and CDR2 from the germline V gene are LGHDT and YNNKEL (reference sequence). DNA of the CDR3: TGTGCCAGCAGCCCCATGGGGGGGAACACTGAAGCTTTCTTT. Translating it yields CASSPMGGNTEAFF.